This entry is about one T cell receptor (beta chain). The antigen remains unidentified. This sample was included in a study of T cell responses to AZD1222 COVID-19 vaccine. Regarding the study as a whole: Per reports, nearly half of all spike-specific TCRs target regions that are unmutated in variants. Donors skewed white British and female; clonal diversity was possibly underestimated.

The repertoire was sequenced with immunoSEQ multiplex PCR; TCRdb's copy has only in-frame clones and lacks some. In the table there are some 130,000 clones, about nine tenths of which are singletons. Germline V gene lookup returns CDR1 MNHEY and CDR2 SVGEGT. The V gene lost 4 bases and the J gene lost 5 bases, with 17 bases spanning the gap. The CDR3 runs to 15 residues. Sequences were derived from peripheral blood, sampled on day 0 of AZD1222 vaccination. The gene calls are TRBV6-2 or TRBV6-3 and TRBJ1-1; D gene ambiguous. The source of this sequence is an adult in good health. The CDR3 bases are TGTGCCAGCAGTTCCCTCCAGCGTCGGAGAACTGAAGCTTTCTTT. It is translated as CASSSLQRRRTEAFF.